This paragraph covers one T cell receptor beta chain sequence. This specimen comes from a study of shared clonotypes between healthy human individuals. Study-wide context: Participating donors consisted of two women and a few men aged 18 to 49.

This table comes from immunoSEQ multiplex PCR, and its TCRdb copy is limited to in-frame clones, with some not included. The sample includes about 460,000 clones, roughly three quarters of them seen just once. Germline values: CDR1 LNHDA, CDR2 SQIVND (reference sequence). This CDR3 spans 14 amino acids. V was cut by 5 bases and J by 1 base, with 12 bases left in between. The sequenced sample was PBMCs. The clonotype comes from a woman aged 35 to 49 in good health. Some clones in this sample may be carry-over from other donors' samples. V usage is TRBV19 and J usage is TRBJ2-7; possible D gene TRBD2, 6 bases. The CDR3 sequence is CASSPLAESYEQYF. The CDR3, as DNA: TGTGCCAGTAGTCCGTTAGCGGAGTCCTACGAGCAGTACTTC.